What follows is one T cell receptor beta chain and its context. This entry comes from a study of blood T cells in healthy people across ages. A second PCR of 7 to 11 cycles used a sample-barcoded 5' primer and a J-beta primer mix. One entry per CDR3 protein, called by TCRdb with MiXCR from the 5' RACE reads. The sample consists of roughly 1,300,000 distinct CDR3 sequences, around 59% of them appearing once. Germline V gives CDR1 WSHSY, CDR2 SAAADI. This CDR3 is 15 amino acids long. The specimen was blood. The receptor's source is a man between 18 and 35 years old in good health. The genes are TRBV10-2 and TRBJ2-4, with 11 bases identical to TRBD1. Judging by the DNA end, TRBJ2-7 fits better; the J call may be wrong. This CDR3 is CASSESGQGVYEQYF. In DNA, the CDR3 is TGCGCCAGCAGTGAGTCGGGACAGGGGGTTTACGAGCAGTACTTC.